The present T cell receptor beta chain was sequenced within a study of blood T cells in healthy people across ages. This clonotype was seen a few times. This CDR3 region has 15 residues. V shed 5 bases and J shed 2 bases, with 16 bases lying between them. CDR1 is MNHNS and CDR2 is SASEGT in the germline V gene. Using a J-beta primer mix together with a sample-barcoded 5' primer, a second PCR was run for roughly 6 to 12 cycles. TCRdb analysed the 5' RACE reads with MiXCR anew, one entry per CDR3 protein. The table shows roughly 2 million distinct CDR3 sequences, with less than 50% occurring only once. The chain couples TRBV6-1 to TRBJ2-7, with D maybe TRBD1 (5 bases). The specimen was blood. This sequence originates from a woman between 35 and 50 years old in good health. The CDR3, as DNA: TGTGCCAGCAGTTCCCGACAGCTTAGGCCCTACGAGCAGTACTTC. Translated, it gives CASSSRQLRPYEQYF.